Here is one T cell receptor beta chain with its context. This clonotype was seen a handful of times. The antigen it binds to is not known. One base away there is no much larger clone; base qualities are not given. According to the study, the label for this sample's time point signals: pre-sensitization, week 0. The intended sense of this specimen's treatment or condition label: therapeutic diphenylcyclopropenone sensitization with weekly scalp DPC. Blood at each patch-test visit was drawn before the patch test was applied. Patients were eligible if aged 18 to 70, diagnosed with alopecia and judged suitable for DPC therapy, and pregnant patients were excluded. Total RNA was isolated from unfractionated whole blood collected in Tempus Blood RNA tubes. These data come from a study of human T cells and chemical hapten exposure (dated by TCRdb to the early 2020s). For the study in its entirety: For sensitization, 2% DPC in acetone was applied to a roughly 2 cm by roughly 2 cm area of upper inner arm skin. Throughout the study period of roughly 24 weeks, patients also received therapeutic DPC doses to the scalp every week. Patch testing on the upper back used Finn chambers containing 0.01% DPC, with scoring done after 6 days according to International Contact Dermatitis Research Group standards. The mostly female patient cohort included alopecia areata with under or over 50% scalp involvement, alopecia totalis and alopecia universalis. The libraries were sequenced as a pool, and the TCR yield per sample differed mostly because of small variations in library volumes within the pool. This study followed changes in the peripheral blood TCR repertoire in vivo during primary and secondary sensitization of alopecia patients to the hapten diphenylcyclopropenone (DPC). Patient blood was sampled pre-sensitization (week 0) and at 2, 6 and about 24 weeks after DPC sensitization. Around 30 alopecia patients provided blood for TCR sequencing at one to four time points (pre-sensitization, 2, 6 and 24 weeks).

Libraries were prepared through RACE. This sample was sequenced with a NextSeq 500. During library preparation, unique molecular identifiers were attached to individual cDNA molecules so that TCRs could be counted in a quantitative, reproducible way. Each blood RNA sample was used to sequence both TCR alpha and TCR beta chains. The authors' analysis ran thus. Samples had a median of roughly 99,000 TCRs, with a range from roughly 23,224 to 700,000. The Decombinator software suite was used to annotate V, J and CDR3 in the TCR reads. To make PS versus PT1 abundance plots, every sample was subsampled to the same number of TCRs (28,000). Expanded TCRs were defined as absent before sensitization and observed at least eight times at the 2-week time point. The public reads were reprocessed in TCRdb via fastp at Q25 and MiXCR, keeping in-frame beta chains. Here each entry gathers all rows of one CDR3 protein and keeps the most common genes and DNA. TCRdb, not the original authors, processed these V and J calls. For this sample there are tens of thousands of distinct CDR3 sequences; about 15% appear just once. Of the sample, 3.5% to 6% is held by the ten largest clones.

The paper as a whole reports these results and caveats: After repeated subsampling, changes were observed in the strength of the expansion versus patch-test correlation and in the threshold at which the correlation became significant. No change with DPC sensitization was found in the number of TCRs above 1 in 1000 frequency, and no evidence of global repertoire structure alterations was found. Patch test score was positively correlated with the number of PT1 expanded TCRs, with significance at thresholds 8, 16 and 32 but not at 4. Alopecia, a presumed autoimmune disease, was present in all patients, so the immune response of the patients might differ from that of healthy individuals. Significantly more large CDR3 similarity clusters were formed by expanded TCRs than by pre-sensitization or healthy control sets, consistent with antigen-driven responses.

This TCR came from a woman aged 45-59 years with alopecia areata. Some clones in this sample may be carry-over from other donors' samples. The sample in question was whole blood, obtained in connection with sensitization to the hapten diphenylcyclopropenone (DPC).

The DNA sequence is as follows: TGCAGTGCTAGAGAGAGGCAGCGGGTGAAAAACATTCAGTACTTC. Its amino acids are CSARERQRVKNIQYF. The sequence is built from TRBV20-1 and TRBJ2-4, with TRBD2 tentatively as D gene (6 bases match). For CDR1 and CDR2, the germline V gene (reference sequence) lists DFQATT and SNEGSKA. Trimming takes 0 bases from V and 4 bases from J, and the germline ends sit 13 bases apart. Inclusive of the bounding cysteine and phenylalanine, the CDR3 is 15 residues long. The entry retains the CDR3 DNA only, 45 bases that are in frame from base 1.